This record concerns one T cell receptor beta chain sequence. The CDR3 spans 14 residues. Germline CDR1 reads SGDLS; CDR2 reads YYNGEE. Trimming removed 3 bases from V and 2 bases from J; junction bases left unmatched: 4. This specimen belongs to a study of technical replicates of blood from a few donors. Sequenced by immunoSEQ multiplex PCR; TCRdb stores in-frame clones only, minus some. The sample contains about 100,000 clones, around 96% of which appear only once. J is TRBJ2-7 and V is TRBV9; 8 positions agree with TRBD1. The sequence was collected from a human donor in good health. Input material: T cells isolated from PBMCs. The CDR3: CASSARTGPYEQYF. The CDR3 DNA reads as TGTGCCAGCAGCGCGAGGACAGGGCCCTACGAGCAGTACTTC.